This T cell receptor beta chain emerged from a study of response to subunit inactivated influenza vaccine. This clonotype was observed a few times. Its antigen is as yet unknown. Study conclusions and caveats: T cells newly recruited by each seasonal influenza vaccination are few, the authors suggested.

The germline V gene encodes CDR1 LGHNA and CDR2 YNFKEQ. V was shortened by 2 bases and J by 13 bases, with 14 bases between the two germline ends. This CDR3 has 13 residues. In TCRdb, the RT-PCR reads were re-called with MiXCR into one record per CDR3 protein. The repertoire consists of around 760,000 distinct CDR3 sequences, with approximately 15% occurring once and the leading ten covering around 7%. The chain employs TRBV4-2 and TRBJ1-4, with a possible D match to TRBD1 (5 bases). The sequence was collected from a man aged 50-59 years who received an inactivated influenza vaccine. Material: PBMCs from blood, obtained roughly 2 weeks before vaccination. The CDR3 DNA reads as TGTGCCAGCAGCCAACTGTTTGACAGTCGACTGTTTTTT. It codes for CASSQLFDSRLFF.